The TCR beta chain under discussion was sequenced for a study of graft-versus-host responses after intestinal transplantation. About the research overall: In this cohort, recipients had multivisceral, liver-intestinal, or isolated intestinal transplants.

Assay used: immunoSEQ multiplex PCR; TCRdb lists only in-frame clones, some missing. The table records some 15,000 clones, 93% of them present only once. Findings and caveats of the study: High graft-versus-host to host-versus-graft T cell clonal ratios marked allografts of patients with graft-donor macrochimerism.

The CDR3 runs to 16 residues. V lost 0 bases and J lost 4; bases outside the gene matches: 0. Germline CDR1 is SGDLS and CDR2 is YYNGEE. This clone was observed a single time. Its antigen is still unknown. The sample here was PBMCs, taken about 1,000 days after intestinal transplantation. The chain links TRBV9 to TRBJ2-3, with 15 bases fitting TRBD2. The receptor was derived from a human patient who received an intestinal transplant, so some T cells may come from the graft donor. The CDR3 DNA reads TGTGCCAGCAGCGTAGGGACTAGCGGGGGGGCAGATACGCAGTATTTT. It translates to CASSVGTSGGADTQYF.